This TCR beta chain was recovered during a study of T-cell memory formation after mild COVID-19. On the study more broadly: Among the donors, TCR clusters were largely specific to each donor. General observations from the study: Cross-reactive memory apparently joined, as some responding clones appeared in pre-infection memory. Contracting clones, day 15 to 85, had balanced CD4/CD8, and later expanders favored CD4+.

At least ten counts were recorded for this clonotype. Its target is unknown. Trimming shortened V by 3 bases and J by 5 bases, and 11 bases separated the two germline ends. The CDR3 totals 14 residues. One entry per CDR3 protein results from TCRdb running MiXCR on the 5' RACE reads. The repertoire has about 110,000 distinct CDR3 sequences, about 17% of them found once; the top ten carry 25% to 30%. The sequence came from an adult woman who had mild COVID-19 (a few samples of this study predate the infection). Cell type and time point are not known. The sequenced sample consisted of PBMCs or a T cell subset sorted from them (not recorded which). The rearrangement uses TRBV12-3 or TRBV12-4 and TRBJ1-5; unclear D gene. The CDR3 is CASSLSPGYQPQHF. The CDR3 bases are TGTGCCAGCAGTTTGAGCCCCGGGTATCAGCCCCAGCATTTT.